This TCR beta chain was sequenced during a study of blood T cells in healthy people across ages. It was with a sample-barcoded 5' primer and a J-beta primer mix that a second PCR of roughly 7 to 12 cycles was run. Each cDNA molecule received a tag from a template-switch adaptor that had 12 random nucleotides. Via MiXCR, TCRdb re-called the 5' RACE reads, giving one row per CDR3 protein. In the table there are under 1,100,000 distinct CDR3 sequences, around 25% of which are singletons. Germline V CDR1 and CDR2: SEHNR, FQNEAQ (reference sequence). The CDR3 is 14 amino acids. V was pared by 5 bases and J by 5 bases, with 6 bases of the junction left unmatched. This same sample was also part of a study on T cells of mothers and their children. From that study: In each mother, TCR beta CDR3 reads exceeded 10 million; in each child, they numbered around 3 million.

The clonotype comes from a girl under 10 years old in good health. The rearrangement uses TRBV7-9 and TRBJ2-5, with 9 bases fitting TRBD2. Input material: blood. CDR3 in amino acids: CASSVVSGGETQYF. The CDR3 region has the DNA TGTGCCAGCAGCGTAGTTAGCGGGGGTGAGACCCAGTACTTC.